This TCR beta chain came from a study of T cell responses to AZD1222 COVID-19 vaccine. Trimming took 7 bases from V and 3 from J, leaving 10 bases between them. The CDR3 runs to 11 residues. CDR1 is DFQATT, CDR2 SNEGSKA, per germline (reference sequence). Second-dose intervals near 4 or 12 weeks were combined. General observations from the study: Recipients of AZD1222 seropositive at baseline numbered only 5 to 7. Spike-spanning, vaccine-associated CD4 TCRs were dominant at 160-218 and 743-854.

With respect to this clone: What it binds is unknown.

Only in-frame clones appear in the TCRdb table, and some are missing; sequencing was by immunoSEQ multiplex PCR. The repertoire holds roughly 100,000 clones, with roughly nine tenths as singletons. The specimen was peripheral blood, collected 28 days after the second AZD1222 dose. The receptor was derived from an adult who received the AZD1222 COVID-19 vaccine. This chain joins TRBV20-1 and TRBJ2-7; TRBD2 is a possible D gene (5 bases). CDR3 residues: CSESRDYEQYF. CDR3 DNA: TGCAGTGAATCTCGGGACTACGAGCAGTACTTC.